This T cell receptor beta chain was captured in a study of molecular identifiers for immune sequencing clone quantification. Across the whole study: Naive CD8 RNA (around 20,000 or 100,000 cells) was divided into five aliquots, with four sequenced. General study findings and limits: Effector cells kept over 98% of their molecules in clones above 20 RNA copies, while naive cells kept under 1% there.

Investigators produced naive CD8 libraries from 20,000 to 1,000,000 sorted cells, drawing on 10%, 30% or 50% RNA. Naive CD8 T cells were sorted as CD8+CD4-CCR7+CD45RA+. The CDR3 is 14 amino acids. Germline CDR1 and CDR2: DFQATT and SNEGSKA (reference sequence). TCRdb re-derived calls from the PCR reads in MiXCR, one entry per CDR3 protein. The sample records roughly 6,500 distinct CDR3 sequences, roughly 15% being singletons. In its sample, this clonotype is medium-sized. The antigen remains unidentified. What was sequenced was naive CD8+ T cells from blood, with Jurkat cell RNA spiked in. Specified subset: FACS-sorted CD8+CD4-CCR7+CD45RA+ naive T cells. The sequence was collected from a human donor in good health. Some libraries in this study had Jurkat cell RNA spiked in. The chain couples TRBV20-1 to TRBJ1-5, with D maybe TRBD1 (5 bases). The CDR3 DNA follows: TGCAGCGCCGCTGTTCCTGAGGGGTACCAGCCCCAGCATTTT. This codes for CSAAVPEGYQPQHF.